Included here is one T cell receptor (beta chain) sequence, with context. Its antigen remains unidentified. These data belong to a study of early T cells in non-severe SARS-CoV-2 infection. Study in general: Sequencing targeted bulk RNA from unsorted whole blood, leaving chains unpaired. Study-wide findings and caveats: Anti-spike CD8 responses were favored in VDJdb matching, and private and CD4 specificities were missed.

This CDR3 is 13 amino acids long. J lost 7 bases, V lost 6 bases, and 3 bases had no gene match. Per germline, CDR1 MNHNY and CDR2 SVGAGI (reference sequence). In the library, individual cDNA molecules carried attached unique molecular identifiers. TCRdb re-called the 5' RACE reads through MiXCR, storing one row per CDR3 protein. The table shows 40,000 to 45,000 distinct CDR3 sequences, with approximately 6.2% occurring only once. This receptor was identified in an adult who was a healthcare worker with PCR-confirmed SARS-CoV-2 infection or an uninfected control (not recorded which). The starting material was whole blood, obtained at baseline. The chain joins TRBV6-6 to TRBJ1-6; 7 nucleotides match TRBD1. The DNA for the CDR3 is TGTGCCAGCAGCAGGGGGTCGAATTCACCCCTCCACTTT. Amino acid sequence: CASSRGSNSPLHF.